This is a list of T cell receptor beta chains from one sample in a study of T cells in tumors after PD-1 blockade. Measured with immunoSEQ multiplex PCR; TCRdb has only the in-frame clones, and not every one. Of about 8,500 clones listed, 55% to 65% were seen once; the top ten hold under 6%. The material sequenced was tumor tissue, taken after anti-PD-1 treatment. The receptors originated from a human donor with basal cell carcinoma. Both conserved end residues are part of each CDR3. Fields, in order: J gene, D gene, clone size, V gene, CDR3 DNA, CDR3 protein. A D gene is named only where the DNA matches it firmly. Clone size, where shown, is once, few, many, or a class for clones that have expanded.

>TRBJ1-4|TRBD1|.|TRBV6-5
TGTGCCAGCAGCCGAAGGACAGGGACTAATGAAAAACTGTTTTTT
CASSRRTGTNEKLFF
>TRBJ2-2|TRBD2|few|TRBV19
TGTGCCAGTAGCATTAGGGCTAGCGGGGGGCCTGCGAACACCGGGGAGCTGTTTTTT
CASSIRASGGPANTGELFF
>TRBJ1-1|.|.|TRBV6-5
TGTGCCAGCAGGCTCGGGACGGCGGGGACTGAAGCTTTCTTT
CASRLGTAGTEAFF
>TRBJ2-7|.|.|TRBV7-7
TGTGCTAGCAGCCGCGGGCAGGAAAGCTCCTACGAGCAGTACTTC
CASSRGQESSYEQYF
>TRBJ1-5|.|.|TRBV2
TGTGCCAGCAGACAGGCCAATCAGCCCCAGCATTTT
CASRQANQPQHF
>TRBJ2-1|TRBD1|.|TRBV19
TGTGCCAGTATACAGGGGAATGAGCAGTTCTTC
CASIQGNEQFF
>TRBJ2-1|TRBD1|.|TRBV5-1
TGCGCCAGCAGCTTGGAGTATGAGGGACAGGGGGCGAGGAGGAATGAGCAGTTCTTC
CASSLEYEGQGARRNEQFF
>TRBJ2-1|.|.|TRBV5-5
TGTGCCAGCAGCATTGGACAGTACAATGAGCAGTTCTTC
CASSIGQYNEQFF
>TRBJ1-4|.|.|TRBV5-1
TGCGCCAGCAGTCCGGCACGGAATAATGAAAAACTGTTTTTT
CASSPARNNEKLFF
>TRBJ1-1|.|.|TRBV6-1
TGTGCCAGCAGATCCGGGGGGGTCTCGGAAGCTTTCTTT
CASRSGGVSEAFF